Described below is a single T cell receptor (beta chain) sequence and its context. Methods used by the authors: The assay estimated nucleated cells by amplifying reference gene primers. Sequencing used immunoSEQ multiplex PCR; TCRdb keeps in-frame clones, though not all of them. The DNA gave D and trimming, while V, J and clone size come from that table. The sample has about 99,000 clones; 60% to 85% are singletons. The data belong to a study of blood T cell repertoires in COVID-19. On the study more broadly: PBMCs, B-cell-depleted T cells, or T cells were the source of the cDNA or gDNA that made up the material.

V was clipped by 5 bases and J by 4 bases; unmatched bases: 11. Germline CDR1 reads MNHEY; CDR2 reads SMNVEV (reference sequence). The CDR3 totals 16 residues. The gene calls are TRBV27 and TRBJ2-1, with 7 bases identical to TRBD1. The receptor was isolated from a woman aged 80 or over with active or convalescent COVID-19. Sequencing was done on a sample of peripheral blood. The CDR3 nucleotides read TGTGCCAGCAGTAGCACAGGGGAAGTGCGGTACAATGAGCAGTTCTTC. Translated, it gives CASSSTGEVRYNEQFF.